This T cell receptor (beta chain) is drawn from a study of control samples from healthy donors and cancer patients. TCRdb's copy holds only in-frame clones and misses some; the assay was immunoSEQ multiplex PCR. Of around 130,000 clones in the sample, approximately 90% were seen once. CDR1 is MGHRA and CDR2 is YSYEKL in the germline V gene. With V trimmed by 0 bases and J by 0 bases, 3 bases remained unmatched. The CDR3 is 16 amino acids. J is TRBJ2-7 and V is TRBV4-1, with TRBD1 identical over 9 bases. The TCR sequence derives from a man between 50 and 59 years old in good health. Source material: blood. The CDR3 sequence is CASSQDGTGSSYEQYF. The CDR3 DNA reads TGCGCCAGCAGCCAAGATGGGACAGGGAGCTCCTACGAGCAGTACTTC.